This record covers a single T cell receptor (beta chain). The sample belongs to a study of blood T cell repertoires in COVID-19. Study details: Acute-phase and convalescent COVID-19 samples originated in the United States, Italy and Spain. Sources were T cells, B-cell-depleted T cells, or PBMCs; the material itself was cDNA or gDNA.

Per the original methods: Estimated nucleated cell counts came from reference gene primer amplification. Only in-frame clones appear in the TCRdb table, and some are missing; sequencing was by immunoSEQ multiplex PCR. From that table come the V and J calls and clone size; the DNA was used to work out D and trimming. The profile shows about 38,000 clones, 84% of them singletons. While infection was still active, Seattle patients were enrolled and then followed longitudinally. Trimming removed 0 bases from V and 4 bases from J, with 12 bases in between. CDR3 length: 15 amino acids. CDR1 and CDR2 (germline): MNHEY, SVGEGT.

The material sequenced was peripheral blood. The receptor's source is a man aged 55 to 70 with COVID-19, enrolled during active disease. This chain connects TRBV6-2 or TRBV6-3 to TRBJ1-1, with D maybe TRBD1 (5 bases). CDR3 region: CASSYSTVTSTEAFF. The CDR3, as DNA: TGTGCCAGCAGTTACTCGACAGTGACTTCCACTGAAGCTTTCTTT.